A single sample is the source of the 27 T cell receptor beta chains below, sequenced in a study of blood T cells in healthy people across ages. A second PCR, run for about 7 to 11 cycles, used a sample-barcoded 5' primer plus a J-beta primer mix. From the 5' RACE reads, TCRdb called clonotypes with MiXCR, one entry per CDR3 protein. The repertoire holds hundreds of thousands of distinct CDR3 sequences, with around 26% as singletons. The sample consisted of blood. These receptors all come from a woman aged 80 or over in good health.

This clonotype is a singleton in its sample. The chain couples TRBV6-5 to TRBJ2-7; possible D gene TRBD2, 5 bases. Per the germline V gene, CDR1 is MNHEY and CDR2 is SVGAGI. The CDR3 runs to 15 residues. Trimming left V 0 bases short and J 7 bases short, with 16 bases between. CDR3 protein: CASSYSDWRNREQYF. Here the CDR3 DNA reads TGTGCCAGCAGTTACTCGGACTGGCGGAATCGAGAGCAGTACTTC.

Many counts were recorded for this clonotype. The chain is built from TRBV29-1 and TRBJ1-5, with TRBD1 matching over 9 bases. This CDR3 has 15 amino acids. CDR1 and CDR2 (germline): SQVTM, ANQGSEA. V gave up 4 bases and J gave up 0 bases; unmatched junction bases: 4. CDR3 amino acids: CSVGQGGSSNQPQHF. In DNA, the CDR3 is TGCAGCGTTGGACAGGGGGGAAGTAGCAATCAGCCCCAGCATTTT.

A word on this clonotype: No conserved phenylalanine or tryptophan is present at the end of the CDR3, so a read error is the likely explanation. CDR3 sequence: CASSLGGLMNTEAFC. The DNA of the CDR3 is TGTGCCAGCAGCTTAGGAGGCCTCATGAACACTGAAGCTTTCTGT. The rearrangement links TRBV7-2 to TRBJ1-1; D remains unclear. The CDR3 runs 15 residues. V shed 1 base and J shed 0 bases, with 9 bases lying between them. Germline CDR1 and CDR2: SGHTA and FQGNSA.

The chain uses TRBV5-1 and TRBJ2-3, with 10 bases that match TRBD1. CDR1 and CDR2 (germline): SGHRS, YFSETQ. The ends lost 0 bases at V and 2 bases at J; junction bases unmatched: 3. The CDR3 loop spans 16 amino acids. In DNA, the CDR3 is TGCGCCAGCAGCTTGGACGGGACAGGGGTCACAGATACGCAGTATTTT. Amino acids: CASSLDGTGVTDTQYF.

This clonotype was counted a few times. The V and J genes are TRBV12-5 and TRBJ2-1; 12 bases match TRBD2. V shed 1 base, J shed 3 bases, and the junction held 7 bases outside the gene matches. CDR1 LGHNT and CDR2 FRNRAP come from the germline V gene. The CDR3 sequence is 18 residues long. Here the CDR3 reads CASGLGRLAGDRYNEQFF. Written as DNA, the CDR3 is TGTGCTAGTGGTTTGGGGAGACTAGCGGGGGACCGCTACAATGAGCAGTTCTTC.

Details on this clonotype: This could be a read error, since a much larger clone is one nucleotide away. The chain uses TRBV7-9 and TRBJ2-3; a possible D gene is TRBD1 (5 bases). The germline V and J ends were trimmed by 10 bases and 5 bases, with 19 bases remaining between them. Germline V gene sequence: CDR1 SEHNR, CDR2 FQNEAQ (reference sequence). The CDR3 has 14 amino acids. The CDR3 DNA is TGTGCCACCATGACAGCAGACCCAGAAGATACGCAGTATTTT. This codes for CATMTADPEDTQYF.

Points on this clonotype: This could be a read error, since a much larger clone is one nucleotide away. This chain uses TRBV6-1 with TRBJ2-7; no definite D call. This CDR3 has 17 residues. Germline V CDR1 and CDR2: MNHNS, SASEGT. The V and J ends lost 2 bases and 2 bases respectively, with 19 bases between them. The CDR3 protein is CASSESPGGVSPYEQYF. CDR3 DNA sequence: TGTGCCAGCAGTGAAAGCCCAGGTGGAGTAAGCCCCTACGAGCAGTACTTC.

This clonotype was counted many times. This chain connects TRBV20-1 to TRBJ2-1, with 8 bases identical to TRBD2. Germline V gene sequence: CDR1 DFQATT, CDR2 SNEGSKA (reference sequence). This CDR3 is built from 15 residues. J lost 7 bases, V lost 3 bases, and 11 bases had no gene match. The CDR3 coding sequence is TGCAGTGCTAGGAAAACGGGGGGGCCGCGGAATGAGCAGTTCTTC. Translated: CSARKTGGPRNEQFF.

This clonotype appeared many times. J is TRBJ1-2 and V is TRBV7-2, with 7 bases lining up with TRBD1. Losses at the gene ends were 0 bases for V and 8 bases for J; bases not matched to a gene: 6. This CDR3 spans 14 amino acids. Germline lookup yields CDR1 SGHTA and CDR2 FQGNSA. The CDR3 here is CASSLARQGGGYTF. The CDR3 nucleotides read TGTGCCAGCAGCTTAGCCCGACAGGGAGGAGGCTACACCTTC.

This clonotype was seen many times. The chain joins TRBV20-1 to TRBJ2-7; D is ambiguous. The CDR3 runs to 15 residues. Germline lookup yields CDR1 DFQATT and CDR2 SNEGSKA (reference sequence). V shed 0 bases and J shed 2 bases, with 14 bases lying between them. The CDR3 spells CSARDRRTSPYEQYF. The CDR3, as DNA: TGCAGTGCTAGAGATCGGCGGACCTCTCCCTACGAGCAGTACTTC.

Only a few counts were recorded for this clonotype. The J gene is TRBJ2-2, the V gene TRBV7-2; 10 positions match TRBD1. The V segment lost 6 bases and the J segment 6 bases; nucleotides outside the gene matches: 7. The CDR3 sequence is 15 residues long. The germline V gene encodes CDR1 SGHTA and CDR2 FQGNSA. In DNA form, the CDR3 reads TGTGCCAGCAGTAGAGGGACAGGGGCGGCCGGGGAGCTGTTTTTT. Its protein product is CASSRGTGAAGELFF.

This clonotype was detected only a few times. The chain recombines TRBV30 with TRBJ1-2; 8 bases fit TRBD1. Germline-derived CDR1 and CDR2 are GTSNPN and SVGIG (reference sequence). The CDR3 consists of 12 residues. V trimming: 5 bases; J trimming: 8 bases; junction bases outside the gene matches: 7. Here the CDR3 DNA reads TGTGCCTGGGGACAGGGTCTCCGGGGCTACACCTTC. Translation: CAWGQGLRGYTF.

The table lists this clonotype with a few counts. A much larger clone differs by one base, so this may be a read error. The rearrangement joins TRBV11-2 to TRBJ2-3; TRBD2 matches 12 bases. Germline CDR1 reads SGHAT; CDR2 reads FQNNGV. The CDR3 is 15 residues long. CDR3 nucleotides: TGTGCCAGCAGCGTCCTAGCGGGGGGGACAGCTACGCAGTATTTT. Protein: CASSVLAGGTATQYF.

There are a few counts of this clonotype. CDR3 residues: CASILYGVSNSPLHF. The CDR3 bases are TGTGCCAGCATCCTCTACGGGGTTTCTAATTCACCCCTCCACTTT. The chain recombines TRBV2 with TRBJ1-6; D gene unclear. V was pared by 7 bases and J by 6 bases, with 16 bases between. This CDR3 has 15 amino acids. CDR1 is SNHLY and CDR2 is FYNNEI in the germline V gene. Using reference TRBV2 and TRBJ1-6 for the parts outside the CDR3, the full variable domain is EPEVTQTPSHQVTQMGQEVILRCVPISNHLYFYWYRQILGQKVEFLVSFYNNEISEKSEIFDDQFSVERPDGSNFTLKIRSTKLEDSAMYFCASILYGVSNSPLHFGNGTRLTVT.

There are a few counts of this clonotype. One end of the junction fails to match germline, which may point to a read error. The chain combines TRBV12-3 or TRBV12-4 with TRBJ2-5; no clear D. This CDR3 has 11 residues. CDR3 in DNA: TGTGCCGGCAGTCGTCAAGAGACCCAGTACTTC. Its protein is CAGSRQETQYF.

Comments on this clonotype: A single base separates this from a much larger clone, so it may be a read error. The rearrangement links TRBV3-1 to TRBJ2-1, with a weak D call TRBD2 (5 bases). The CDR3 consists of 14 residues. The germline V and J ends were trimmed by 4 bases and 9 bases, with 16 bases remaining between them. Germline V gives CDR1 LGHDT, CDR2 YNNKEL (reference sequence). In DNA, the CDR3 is TGTGCCAGCAGCCGAGGTCTGACGGGGATTGAGCAGTTCTTC. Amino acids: CASSRGLTGIEQFF.

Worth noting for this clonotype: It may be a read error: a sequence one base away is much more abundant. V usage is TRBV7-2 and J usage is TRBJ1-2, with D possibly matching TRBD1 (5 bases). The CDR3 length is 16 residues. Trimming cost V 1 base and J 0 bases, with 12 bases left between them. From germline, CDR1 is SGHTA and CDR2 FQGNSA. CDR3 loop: CASSLGGRSTNYGYTF. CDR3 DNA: TGTGCCAGCAGCTTAGGGGGCAGGAGCACTAACTATGGCTACACCTTC. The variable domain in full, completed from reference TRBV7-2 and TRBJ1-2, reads GAGVSQSPSNKVTEKGKDVELRCDPISGHTALYWYRQSLGQGLEFLIYFQGNSAPDKSGLPSDRFSAERTGGSVSTLTIQRTQQEDSAVYLCASSLGGRSTNYGYTFGSGTRLTVV.

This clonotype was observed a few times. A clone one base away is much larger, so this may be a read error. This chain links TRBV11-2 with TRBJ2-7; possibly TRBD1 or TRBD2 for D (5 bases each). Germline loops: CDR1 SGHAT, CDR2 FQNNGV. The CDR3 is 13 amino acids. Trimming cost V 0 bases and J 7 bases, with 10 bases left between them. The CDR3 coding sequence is TGTGCCAGCAGCTTAGACAGGGAGAATGAGCAGTACTTC. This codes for CASSLDRENEQYF.

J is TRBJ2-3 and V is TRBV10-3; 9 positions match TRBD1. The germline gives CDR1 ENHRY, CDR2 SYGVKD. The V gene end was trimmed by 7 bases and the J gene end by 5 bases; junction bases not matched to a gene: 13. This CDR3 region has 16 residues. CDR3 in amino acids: CAIMGTGFSGGDTQYF. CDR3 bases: TGTGCCATCATGGGGACAGGGTTTTCCGGGGGAGATACGCAGTATTTT.

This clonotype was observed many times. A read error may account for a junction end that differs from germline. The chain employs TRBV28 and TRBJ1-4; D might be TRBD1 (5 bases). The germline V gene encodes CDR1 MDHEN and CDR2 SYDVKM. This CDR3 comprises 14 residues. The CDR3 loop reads CASSLQATNEKLFF. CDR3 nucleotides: TGCGCCAGCAGCTTACAGGCAACTAATGAAAAACTGTTTTTT.

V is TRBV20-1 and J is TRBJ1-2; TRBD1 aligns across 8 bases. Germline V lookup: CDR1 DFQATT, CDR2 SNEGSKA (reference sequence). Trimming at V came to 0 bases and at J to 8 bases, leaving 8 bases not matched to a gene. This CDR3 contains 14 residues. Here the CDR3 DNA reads TGCAGTGCTAGAGATGCAGGGGGCGGGGTCGGCTACACCTTC. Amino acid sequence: CSARDAGGGVGYTF.

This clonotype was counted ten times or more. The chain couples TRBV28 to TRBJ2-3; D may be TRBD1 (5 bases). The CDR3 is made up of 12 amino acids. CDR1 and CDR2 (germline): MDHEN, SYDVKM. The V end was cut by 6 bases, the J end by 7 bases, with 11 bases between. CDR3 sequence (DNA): TGTGCCAGCAGGAAGGGGTTTTATACGCAGTATTTT. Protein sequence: CASRKGFYTQYF. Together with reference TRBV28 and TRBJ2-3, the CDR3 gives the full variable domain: DVKVTQSSRYLVKRTGEKVFLECVQDMDHENMFWYRQDPGLGLRLIYFSYDVKMKEKGDIPEGYSVSREKKERFSLILESASTNQTSMYLCASRKGFYTQYFGPGTRLTVL.

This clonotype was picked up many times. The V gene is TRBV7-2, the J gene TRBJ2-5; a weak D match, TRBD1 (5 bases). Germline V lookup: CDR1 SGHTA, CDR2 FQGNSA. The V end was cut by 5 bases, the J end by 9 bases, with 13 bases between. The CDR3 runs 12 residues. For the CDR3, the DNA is TGTGCCAGCAGCCGAGTTCAGGGTCCCCAGTACTTC. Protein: CASSRVQGPQYF.

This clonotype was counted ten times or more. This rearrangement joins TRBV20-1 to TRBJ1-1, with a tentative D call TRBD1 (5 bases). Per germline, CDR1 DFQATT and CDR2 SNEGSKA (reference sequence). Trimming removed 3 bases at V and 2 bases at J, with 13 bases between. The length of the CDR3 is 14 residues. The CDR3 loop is CSASGGSGNTEAFF. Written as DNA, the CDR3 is TGCAGTGCTAGCGGGGGTTCGGGAAACACTGAAGCTTTCTTT.

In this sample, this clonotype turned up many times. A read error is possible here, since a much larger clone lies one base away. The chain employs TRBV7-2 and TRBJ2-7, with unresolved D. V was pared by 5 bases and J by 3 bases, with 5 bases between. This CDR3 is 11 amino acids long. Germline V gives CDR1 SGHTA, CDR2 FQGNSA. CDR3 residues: CASSQYYEQYF. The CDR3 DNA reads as TGTGCCAGCAGCCAATACTACGAGCAGTACTTC.

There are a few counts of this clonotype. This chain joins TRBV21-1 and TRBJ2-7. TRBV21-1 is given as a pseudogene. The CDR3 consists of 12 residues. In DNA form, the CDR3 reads TGTGCCAGCAGCAAAGTGAGTTACGAGCAGTACTTC. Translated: CASSKVSYEQYF.

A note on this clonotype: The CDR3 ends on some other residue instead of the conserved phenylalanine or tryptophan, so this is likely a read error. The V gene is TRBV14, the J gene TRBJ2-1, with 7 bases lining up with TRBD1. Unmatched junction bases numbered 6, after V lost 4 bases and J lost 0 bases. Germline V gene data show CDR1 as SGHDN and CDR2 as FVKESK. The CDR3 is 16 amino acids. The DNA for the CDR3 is TGTGCCAGCAGCCGGGGACAGAGAAGCTCCTACAATGAGCAGTTCGTC. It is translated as CASSRGQRSSYNEQFV.